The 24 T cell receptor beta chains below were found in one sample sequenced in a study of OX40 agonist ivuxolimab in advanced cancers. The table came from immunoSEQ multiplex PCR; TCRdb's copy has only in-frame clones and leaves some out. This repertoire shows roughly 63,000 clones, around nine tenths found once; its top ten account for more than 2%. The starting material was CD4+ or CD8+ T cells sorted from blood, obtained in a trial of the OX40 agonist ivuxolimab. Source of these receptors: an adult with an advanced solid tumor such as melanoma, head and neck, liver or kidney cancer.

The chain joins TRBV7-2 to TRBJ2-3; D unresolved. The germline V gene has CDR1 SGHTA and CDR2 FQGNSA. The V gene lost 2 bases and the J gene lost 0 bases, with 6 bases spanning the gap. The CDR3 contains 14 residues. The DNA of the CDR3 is TGTGCCAGCAGCTTAAGGGATAGCACAGATACGCAGTATTTT. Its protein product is CASSLRDSTDTQYF.

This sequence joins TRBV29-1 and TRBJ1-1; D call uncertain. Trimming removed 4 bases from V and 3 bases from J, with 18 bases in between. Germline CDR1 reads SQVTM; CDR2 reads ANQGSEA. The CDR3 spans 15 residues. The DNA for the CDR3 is TGCAGCGTTGTCGGTACACTAATCCGGGACACTGAAGCTTTCTTT. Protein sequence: CSVVGTLIRDTEAFF.

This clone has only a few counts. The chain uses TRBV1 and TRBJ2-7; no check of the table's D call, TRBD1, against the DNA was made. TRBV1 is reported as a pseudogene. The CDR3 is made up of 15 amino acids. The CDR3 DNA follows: TGCACCAGCAGCCAAGGCCCAGGGGAAATCGACGAGCAGTACTTC. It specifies CTSSQGPGEIDEQYF.

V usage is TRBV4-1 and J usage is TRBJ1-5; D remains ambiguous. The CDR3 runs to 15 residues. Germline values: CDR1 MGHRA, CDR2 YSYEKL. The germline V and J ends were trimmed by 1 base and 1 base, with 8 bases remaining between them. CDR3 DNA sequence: TGCGCCAGCAGCCAAGTCCAGTTGAGCAATCAGCCCCAGCATTTT. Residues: CASSQVQLSNQPQHF.

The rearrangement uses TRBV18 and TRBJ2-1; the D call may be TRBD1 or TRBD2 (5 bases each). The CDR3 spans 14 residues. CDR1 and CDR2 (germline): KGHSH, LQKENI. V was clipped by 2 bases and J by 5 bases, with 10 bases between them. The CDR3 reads CASSPTRGHNEQFF. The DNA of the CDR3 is TGTGCCAGCTCACCAACGAGGGGCCACAATGAGCAGTTCTTC.

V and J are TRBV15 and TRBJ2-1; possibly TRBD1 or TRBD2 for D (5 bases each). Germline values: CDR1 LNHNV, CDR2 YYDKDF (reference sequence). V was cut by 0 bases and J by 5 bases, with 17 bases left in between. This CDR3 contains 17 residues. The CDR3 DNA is TGTGCCACCAGCAGAGATTTCGGGGCAGGGTTAAACAATGAGCAGTTCTTC. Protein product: CATSRDFGAGLNNEQFF.

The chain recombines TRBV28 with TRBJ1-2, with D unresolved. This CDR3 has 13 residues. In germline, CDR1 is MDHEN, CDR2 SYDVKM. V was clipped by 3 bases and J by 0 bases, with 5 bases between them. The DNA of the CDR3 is TGTGCCAGCAGTTTTCCCGCTAACTATGGCTACACCTTC. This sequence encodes CASSFPANYGYTF.

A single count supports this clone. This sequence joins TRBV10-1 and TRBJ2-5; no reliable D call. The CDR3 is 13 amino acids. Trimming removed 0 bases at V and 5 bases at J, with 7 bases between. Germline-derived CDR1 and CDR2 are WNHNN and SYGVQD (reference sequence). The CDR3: CASSESGIETQYF. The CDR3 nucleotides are TGCGCCAGCAGTGAGTCAGGGATCGAGACCCAGTACTTC.

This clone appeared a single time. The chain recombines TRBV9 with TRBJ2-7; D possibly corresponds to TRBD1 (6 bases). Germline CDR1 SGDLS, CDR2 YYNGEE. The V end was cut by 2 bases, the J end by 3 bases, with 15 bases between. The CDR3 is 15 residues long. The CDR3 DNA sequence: TGTGCCAGCAGCGTTGCACAGGGCTGGAGCTACGAGCAGTACTTC. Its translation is CASSVAQGWSYEQYF.

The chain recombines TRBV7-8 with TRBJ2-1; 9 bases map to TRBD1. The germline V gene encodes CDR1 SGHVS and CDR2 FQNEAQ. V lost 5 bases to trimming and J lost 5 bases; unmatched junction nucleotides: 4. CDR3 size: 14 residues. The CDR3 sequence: CASSHGDRDNEQFF. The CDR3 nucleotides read TGTGCCAGCAGCCACGGGGACAGGGACAATGAGCAGTTCTTC.

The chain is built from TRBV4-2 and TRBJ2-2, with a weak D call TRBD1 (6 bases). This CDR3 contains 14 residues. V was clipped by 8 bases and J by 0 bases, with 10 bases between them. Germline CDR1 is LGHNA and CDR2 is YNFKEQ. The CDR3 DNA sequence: TGTGCCAGCCGAGGGGGACCGAACACCGGGGAGCTGTTTTTT. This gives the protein CASRGGPNTGELFF.

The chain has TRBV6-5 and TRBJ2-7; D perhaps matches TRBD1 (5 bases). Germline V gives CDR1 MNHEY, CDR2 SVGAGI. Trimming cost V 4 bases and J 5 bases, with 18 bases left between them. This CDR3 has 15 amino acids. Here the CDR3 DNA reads TGTGCCAGCAGTTTACAGGTGAACCCGGCGGACGAGCAGTACTTC. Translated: CASSLQVNPADEQYF.

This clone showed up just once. Here the CDR3 reads CAISGTTGTGVRTEAFF. The CDR3 bases are TGTGCCATCAGTGGGACCACCGGGACAGGGGTTCGGACTGAAGCTTTCTTT. The rearrangement links TRBV10-3 to TRBJ1-1; 10 nucleotides match TRBD1. V gave up 4 bases and J gave up 5 bases; unmatched junction bases: 13. The length of the CDR3 is 17 residues. Per germline, CDR1 ENHRY and CDR2 SYGVKD.

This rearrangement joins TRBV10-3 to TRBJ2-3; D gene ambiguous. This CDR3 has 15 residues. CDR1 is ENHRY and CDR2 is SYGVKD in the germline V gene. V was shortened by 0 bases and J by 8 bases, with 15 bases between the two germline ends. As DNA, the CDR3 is TGTGCCATCAGTGAGTCGTTGGGAACACAAGGTACGCAGTATTTT. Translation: CAISESLGTQGTQYF.

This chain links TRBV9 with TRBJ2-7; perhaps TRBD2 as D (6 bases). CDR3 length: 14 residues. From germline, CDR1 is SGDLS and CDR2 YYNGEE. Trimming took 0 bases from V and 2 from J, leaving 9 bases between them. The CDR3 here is CASSVGGETYEQYF. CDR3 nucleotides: TGTGCCAGCAGCGTAGGCGGGGAGACCTACGAGCAGTACTTC.

The CDR3 loop reads CASSGQGATRTNYEQYF. The CDR3 region has the DNA TGTGCCAGCTCAGGACAGGGGGCTACCCGTACAAACTACGAGCAGTACTTC. The J gene is TRBJ2-7, the V gene TRBV2; TRBD1 matches at 11 bases. Trimming at V came to 8 bases and at J to 3 bases, leaving 15 bases not matched to a gene. The germline V gene encodes CDR1 SNHLY and CDR2 FYNNEI. The CDR3 totals 17 residues.

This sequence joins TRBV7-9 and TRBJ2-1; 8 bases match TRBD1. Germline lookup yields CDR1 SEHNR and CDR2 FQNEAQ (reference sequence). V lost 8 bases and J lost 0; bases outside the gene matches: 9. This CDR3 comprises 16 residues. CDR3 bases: TGTGCCAGCCTGGGACAGGTCAAAAGCTCCTACAATGAGCAGTTCTTC. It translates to CASLGQVKSSYNEQFF.

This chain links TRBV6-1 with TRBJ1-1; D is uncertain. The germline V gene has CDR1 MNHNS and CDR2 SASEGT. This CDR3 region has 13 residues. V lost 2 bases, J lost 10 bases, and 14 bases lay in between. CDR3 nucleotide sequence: TGTGCCAGCAGTGAATGGAGGGATAGTAGAGCTTTCTTT. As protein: CASSEWRDSRAFF.

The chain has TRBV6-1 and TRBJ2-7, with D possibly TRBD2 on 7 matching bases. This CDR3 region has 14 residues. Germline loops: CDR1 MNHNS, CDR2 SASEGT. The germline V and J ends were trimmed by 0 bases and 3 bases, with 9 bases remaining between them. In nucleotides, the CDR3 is TGTGCCAGCAGTGAAGCGCGGGGGCTCTACGAGCAGTACTTC. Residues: CASSEARGLYEQYF.

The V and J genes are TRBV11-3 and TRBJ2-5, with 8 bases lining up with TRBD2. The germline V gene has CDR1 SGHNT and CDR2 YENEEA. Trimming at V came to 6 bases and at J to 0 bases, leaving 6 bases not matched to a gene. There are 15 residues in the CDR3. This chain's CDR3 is CASSQSGGHQETQYF. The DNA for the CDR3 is TGTGCCAGCAGTCAGAGCGGGGGCCACCAAGAGACCCAGTACTTC. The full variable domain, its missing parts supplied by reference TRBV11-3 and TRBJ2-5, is EAGVVQSPRYKIIEKKQPVAFWCNPISGHNTLYWYLQNLGQGPELLIRYENEEAVDDSQLPKDRFSAERLKGVDSTLKIQPAELGDSAVYLCASSQSGGHQETQYFGPGTRLLVL.

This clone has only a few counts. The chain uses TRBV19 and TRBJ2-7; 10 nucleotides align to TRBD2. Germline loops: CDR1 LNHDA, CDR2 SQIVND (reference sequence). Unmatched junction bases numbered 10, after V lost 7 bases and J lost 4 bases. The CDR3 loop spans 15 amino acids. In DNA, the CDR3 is TGTGCCAGTAACCCTAGCGGGAGCGCCCCTTACGAGCAGTACTTC. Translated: CASNPSGSAPYEQYF.

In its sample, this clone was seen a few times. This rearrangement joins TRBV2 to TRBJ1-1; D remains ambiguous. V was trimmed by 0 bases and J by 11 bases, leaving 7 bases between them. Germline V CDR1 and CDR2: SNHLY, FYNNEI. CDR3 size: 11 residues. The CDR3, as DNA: TGTGCCAGCAGTGAAGCGACGGACGCTTTCTTT. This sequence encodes CASSEATDAFF.

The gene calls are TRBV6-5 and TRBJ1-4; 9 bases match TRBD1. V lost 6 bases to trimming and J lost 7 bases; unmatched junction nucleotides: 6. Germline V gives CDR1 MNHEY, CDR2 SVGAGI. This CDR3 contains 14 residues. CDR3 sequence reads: CASSLGQGLEKLFF. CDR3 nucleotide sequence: TGTGCCAGCAGCTTGGGACAGGGCCTTGAAAAACTGTTTTTT.

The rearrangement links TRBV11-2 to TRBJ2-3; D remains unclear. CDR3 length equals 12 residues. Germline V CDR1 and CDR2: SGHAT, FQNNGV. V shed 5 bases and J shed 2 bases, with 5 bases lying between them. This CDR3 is CASSRVTDTQYF. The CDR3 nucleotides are TGTGCCAGCAGCCGGGTCACAGATACGCAGTATTTT. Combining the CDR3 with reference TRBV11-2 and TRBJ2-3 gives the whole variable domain EAGVAQSPRYKIIEKRQSVAFWCNPISGHATLYWYQQILGQGPKLLIQFQNNGVVDDSQLPKDRFSAERLKGVDSTLKIQPAKLEDSAVYLCASSRVTDTQYFGPGTRLTVL.